The 5 T cell receptor beta chains reported below all come from one sample, sequenced in a study of blood T cells in healthy people across ages. The use of a sample-barcoded 5' primer and a J-beta primer mix characterized a second PCR of about 7 to 12 cycles. One entry per CDR3 protein results from TCRdb running MiXCR on the 5' RACE reads. Found here are 700,000 or so distinct CDR3 sequences, 20% to 25% of them singletons; the top ten hold around a fifth. The sequenced sample was blood. These receptors were obtained from a man aged 65 to 85 in good health.

This clonotype was counted at least ten times. This chain's CDR3 is CASSLWGSPTDTQYF. For the CDR3, the DNA is TGTGCCAGCAGTTTGTGGGGGTCTCCCACAGATACGCAGTATTTT. The chain is built from TRBV12-3 or TRBV12-4 and TRBJ2-3, with D tentatively TRBD1 or TRBD2 (5 bases each). The V and J ends lost 3 bases and 2 bases respectively, with 12 bases between them. CDR3 length: 15 residues.

This clonotype was seen more than once but under ten times. The CDR3: CASSLTKGPYEQYV. The CDR3 DNA reads as TGTGCCAGCAGCTTAACGAAGGGACCCTACGAGCAGTACGTC. This chain links TRBV11-1 with TRBJ2-5; D assignment may be TRBD1 or TRBD2 (5 bases each). With the DNA end fitting TRBJ2-7 better, the J assignment may be wrong. The germline CDR1 and CDR2 sequences are SGHAT and FQDESV (reference sequence). This CDR3 comprises 14 residues.

This clonotype was counted a few times. This chain connects TRBV2 to TRBJ1-5; D unclear. The CDR3 spans 18 residues. The V gene lost 4 bases and the J gene lost 6 bases, with 25 bases spanning the gap. Germline V gene sequence: CDR1 SNHLY, CDR2 FYNNEI. This CDR3 is CASSVEGNRNIGGQPQHF. The CDR3 DNA follows: TGTGCCAGCAGTGTGGAAGGGAATCGGAATATAGGTGGTCAGCCCCAGCATTTT.

This chain connects TRBV7-6 to TRBJ1-5; D is possibly TRBD1 (5 bases). Germline loops: CDR1 SGHVS, CDR2 FNYEAQ. V lost 5 bases and J lost 5, with 16 bases in between. The CDR3 is 15 amino acids. CDR3 protein: CASSPDRDSYQPQHF. CDR3 sequence (DNA): TGTGCCAGCAGCCCGGACCGGGACTCCTATCAGCCCCAGCATTTT. Full variable domain (rest looked up from reference TRBV7-6 and TRBJ1-5): GAGVSQSPRYKVTKRGQDVALRCDPISGHVSLYWYRQALGQGPEFLTYFNYEAQQDKSGLPNDRFSAERPEGSISTLTIQRTEQRDSAMYRCASSPDRDSYQPQHFGDGTRLSIL.

The chain has TRBV10-3 and TRBJ2-1; TRBD1 or TRBD2 may be the D gene (5 bases each). The germline V and J ends were trimmed by 4 bases and 6 bases, with 7 bases remaining between them. CDR3 length equals 12 residues. In germline, CDR1 is ENHRY, CDR2 SYGVKD. The DNA of the CDR3 is TGTGCCATCAGTGCCGGGGCCAATGAGCAGTTCTTC. It is translated as CAISAGANEQFF.